The T cell receptor beta chain described here comes from a study of blood T cell repertoires in COVID-19. Study-level information: The study drew acute and convalescent COVID-19 samples from the United States, Italy and Spain. T cells, B-cell-depleted T cells, or PBMCs provided the cDNA or gDNA that served as material.

Original processing notes: It was from reference gene primer amplification that nucleated cell counts were estimated. Produced via immunoSEQ multiplex PCR; TCRdb's table is partial and in-frame only. V, J and clone size reflect that table, while D and trimming were determined from the DNA. The sample includes about 180,000 clones, approximately 90% of them seen just once. This TCR was recovered from a woman aged 45-59 years with acute or convalescent COVID-19. Sequenced input: peripheral blood.

The CDR3 spells CASSLQGESPLHF. For the CDR3, the DNA is TGTGCCAGCAGCTTACAGGGTGAATCACCCCTCCACTTT. The rearrangement uses TRBV7-9 and TRBJ1-6; D may be TRBD1 (5 bases). The CDR3 sequence is 13 residues long. V lost 2 bases and J 10 bases, leaving 9 bases between the germline ends. Germline loops: CDR1 SEHNR, CDR2 FQNEAQ (reference sequence).